There are a few counts of the clone carrying this TCR beta chain. Its antigen is unidentified. This entry is derived from a study of blood T cells in healthy people across ages. Study findings and constraints: The percentage of naive T cells correlated strongly with TCR beta diversity. With donor CMV status unknown, expanded clonotype changes were possibly confounded.

Then a second PCR, running about 6 to 12 cycles, was carried out with a sample-barcoded 5' primer and a J-beta primer mix. TCRdb recomputed calls from the 5' RACE reads with MiXCR, one row per CDR3 protein. The sample carries hundreds of thousands of distinct CDR3 sequences, around 24% recorded once. The CDR3 contains 13 residues. V was shortened by 1 base and J by 8 bases, with 9 bases between the two germline ends. These data were also filed under a second study, of T cells of mothers and their children. That report notes: The study found slightly higher but non-significant overlap in related versus unrelated mother-child pairs.

The chain uses TRBV12-3 or TRBV12-4 and TRBJ2-4, with D uncertain. Sequenced input: blood. The TCR sequence derives from a boy aged 5 to 17 in good health. The CDR3 is CASSLGGGDIQYF. Here the CDR3 DNA reads TGTGCCAGCAGTTTAGGTGGTGGTGACATTCAGTACTTC.